Shown below are 6 T cell receptor beta chains from a single sample sequenced in a study of regulatory T cells in long-lasting Graves disease (dated by TCRdb to the early 2020s). The method was multiplex PCR. These reads were obtained on an Illumina HiSeq 4000. iRepertoire HTBI primers and Arm-PCR amplification of CDR3 regions were used to construct TCR beta libraries. TCRdb redid the processing of the public reads, applying fastp at Q25 and MiXCR, and retained in-frame beta chains. Under each unique CDR3 protein, matching rows form one entry showing the most common genes and DNA. The sample has about 290,000 distinct CDR3 sequences on record, 20% to 25% of them singletons. The ten largest clones take up roughly three fifths of the sample. What this sample's time point label stands for: persistent/refractory GD, antithyroid drugs over 5 years with positive TRAb. For both TCR sequencing and RNA sequencing, RNA was extracted from PBMCs in TRIzol.

The sequencing used peripheral blood mononuclear cells (PBMCs), collected when the disease was refractory, from a patient treated with antithyroid drugs. Receptors originate from a female donor with Graves disease.

The rearrangement joins TRBV30 to TRBJ1-1; 12 nucleotides align to TRBD1. Germline V lookup: CDR1 GTSNPN, CDR2 SVGIG (reference sequence). There are 15 residues in the CDR3. J lost 5 bases, V lost 6 bases, and 10 bases had no gene match. Written as DNA, the CDR3 is TGTGCCTGTCACGGGACAGGGGGCTTAAGGACTGAAGCTTTCTTT. It codes for CACHGTGGLRTEAFF.

There are many counts of this clonotype. The germline gene is not matched at one end of the junction; a read error may be the cause. The genes are TRBV12-3 or TRBV12-4 and TRBJ1-5, with D perhaps TRBD1 (6 bases). The CDR3 length is 12 residues. This CDR3 reads CTSSLQGQPQHF. CDR3 DNA: TGTACCAGCAGTCTACAGGGACAGCCCCAGCATTTT.

The chain carries TRBV12-3 or TRBV12-4 and TRBJ2-7; D gene ambiguous. V was trimmed by 2 bases and J by 3 bases, leaving 5 bases between them. The CDR3 consists of 12 residues. In DNA, the CDR3 is TGTGCCAGCAGTTTAACTATCTACGAGCAGTACTTC. Translated: CASSLTIYEQYF.

This clonotype showed up many times. The CDR3, as DNA: TGTGCCAGCAGCCCACAGACCACACACGCGGGAGAGACCCAGTACTTC. The encoded protein is CASSPQTTHAGETQYF. The rearrangement links TRBV7-9 to TRBJ2-5; maybe TRBD2 (5 bases). This CDR3 contains 16 residues. Trimming stripped 5 bases from V and 4 bases from J, with 20 bases between. CDR1 and CDR2 (germline): SEHNR, FQNEAQ (reference sequence).

Of note for this clonotype: One end of the junction varies from germline; a read error may be responsible. The J gene is TRBJ1-6, the V gene TRBV20-1; 7 bases fit TRBD1. Looked up from germline, CDR1 is DFQATT and CDR2 is SNEGSKA (reference sequence). The CDR3 loop spans 17 amino acids. The CDR3 reads CSAHDTGESVYNSPLLF. In DNA form, the CDR3 reads TGCAGTGCCCACGACACAGGGGAGAGTGTTTATAATTCACCCCTCCTCTTT.

This clonotype was found many times. This chain uses TRBV27 with TRBJ1-5; 9 nucleotides line up with TRBD1. With V trimmed by 5 bases and J by 5 bases, 4 bases remained unmatched. This CDR3 has 14 residues. Per the germline V gene, CDR1 is MNHEY and CDR2 is SMNVEV (reference sequence). The CDR3 DNA is TGTGCCAGCAGTGTCGACAGGGGGTATCAGCCCCAGCATTTT. Amino acids: CASSVDRGYQPQHF.